A selection of T cell receptor beta chains follows, all from one sample in a study of cytomegalovirus exposure and HLA in healthy donors. Assay: immunoSEQ multiplex PCR; the TCRdb copy retains only in-frame clones and omits some. The data hold some 71,000 clones, with 76% observed a single time. Material: PBMCs. The receptors were gathered from a young man in good health and CMV-seronegative. The CDR3 runs from the conserved cysteine through the conserved F or W. The D gene is left open where the match is weak. Where a row states a size, it is once, few, many or the class of an expanded clone; other rows omit it.

.	TRBV5-6	TRBJ2-7	.	TGTGCCAGCAGCTTGGAAAGGTGGGGCTCTAGCTCCTACGAGCAGTACTTC	CASSLERWGSSSYEQYF
.	TRBV19	TRBJ1-1	.	TGTGCCAGTAGTGTCAGTATGAACACTGAAGCTTTCTTT	CASSVSMNTEAFF
.	TRBV11-2	TRBJ1-1	.	TGTGCCAGCAGCTGGCCGGGACAGAACACTGAAGCTTTCTTT	CASSWPGQNTEAFF
.	TRBV5-4	TRBJ2-5	TRBD2	TGTGCCAGCAGCTCCCGGACTAGCGGGGGGGTAGAGACCCAGTACTTC	CASSSRTSGGVETQYF
few	TRBV18	TRBJ2-1	TRBD2	TGTGCCAGCTCACCACCCACTAGCGGGGGGGCCAGAAATGAGCAGTTCTTC	CASSPPTSGGARNEQFF
once	TRBV11-3	TRBJ2-1	.	TGTGCCAGCAGCTTAAGGATTGGCGAGGCGGAGAACAATGAGCAGTTCTTC	CASSLRIGEAENNEQFF
.	TRBV5-1	TRBJ2-3	.	TGCGCCAGCAGCTTGGAGCAGGGCCCAGATACGCAGTATTTT	CASSLEQGPDTQYF
.	TRBV13	TRBJ2-1	.	TGTGCCAGCAGCTTGCGGATCTCCTACAATGAGCAGTTCTTC	CASSLRISYNEQFF
few	TRBV5-1	TRBJ2-2	.	TGCGCCAGCAGCTCCCGACCCCCAGGGTCAGGCACCGGGGAGCTGTTTTTT	CASSSRPPGSGTGELFF
once	TRBV5-7	TRBJ1-2	.	TGTGCCAGCAGCTTGGACGGGGCTAACTATGGCTACACCTTC	CASSLDGANYGYTF
.	TRBV6-6	TRBJ1-2	TRBD1	TGTGCCAGCAGCATAGGACAGGGGGTCTCTAACTATGGCTACACCTTC	CASSIGQGVSNYGYTF
.	TRBV6-5	TRBJ2-2	.	TGTGCCAGCAGTTACCGAGGGGGGGTCACCGGGGAGCTGTTTTTT	CASSYRGGVTGELFF
.	TRBV5-4	TRBJ2-1	TRBD2	TGTGCCAGCACCCAAGCGGGGGGGTCCTACAATGAGCAGTTCTTC	CASTQAGGSYNEQFF
once	TRBV2	TRBJ2-5	.	TGTGCCAGCTTCGGAATAGTCGGGGAGACCCAGTACTTC	CASFGIVGETQYF
.	TRBV9	TRBJ1-5	.	TGTGCCAGCAGCGTAGACGCCCGGGGGAGCAATCAGCCCCAGCATTTT	CASSVDARGSNQPQHF
once	TRBV5-6	TRBJ1-2	TRBD1	TGTGCCAGCAGCATTGACAGGGGGCCTAACTATGGCTACACCTTC	CASSIDRGPNYGYTF
.	TRBV28	TRBJ1-1	TRBD1	TGTGCCAGCAGTGGACCCGGGTTGGCAGGGGGTAACACTGAAGCTTTCTTT	CASSGPGLAGGNTEAFF
.	TRBV28	TRBJ2-7	TRBD1	TGTGCCAGCTCTGGGACAGTCTCCTCCTACGAGCAGTACTTC	CASSGTVSSYEQYF
.	TRBV28	TRBJ1-5	.	TGTGCCAGCAGTTTATCCCCGGAGCCGCTTCAGCCCCAGCATTTT	CASSLSPEPLQPQHF
.	TRBV5-1	TRBJ1-2	.	TGCGCCAGCAGCTTGGTCTCGGACAGCGGCTATGGCTACACCTTC	CASSLVSDSGYGYTF
.	TRBV19	TRBJ2-1	.	TGTGCCAGTAGTAATACAGGGTTCGAGCAGTTCTTC	CASSNTGFEQFF
few	TRBV27	TRBJ2-1	.	TGTGCCATCAAAAGGGCAGGAGGCTCCTACAATGAGCAGTTCTTC	CAIKRAGGSYNEQFF
.	TRBV7-9	TRBJ2-1	.	TGTGCCAGCAGGGGACCGGGACTCAACAATGAGCAGTTCTTC	CASRGPGLNNEQFF
.	TRBV4-3	TRBJ2-2	TRBD2	TGCGCCAGCAGCTCAACCCCCGGGGGGGGTGGGCTCACCGGGGAGCTGTTTTTT	CASSSTPGGGGLTGELFF
.	TRBV27	TRBJ2-7	TRBD1	TGTGCCAGCAGTTCCCAGGGGGCTACCTACGAGCAGTACTTC	CASSSQGATYEQYF
.	TRBV5-8	TRBJ2-2	.	TGTGCCACGAAGGCAGGGGTTCGGCTTGGTGACACCGGGGAGCTGTTTTTT	CATKAGVRLGDTGELFF
.	TRBV10-3	TRBJ1-1	TRBD1	TGTGCCATCAGGCCTCGGGACAGTAATGAAGCTTTCTTT	CAIRPRDSNEAFF
.	TRBV5-1	TRBJ2-7	.	TGCGCCAGCAGCTTGGGCTACTCAGGACTCGAGCAGTACTTC	CASSLGYSGLEQYF
.	TRBV5-4	TRBJ2-3	TRBD2	TGTGCCAGCAGTTATTCTAGCGGGGGGCAAGATACGCAGTATTTT	CASSYSSGGQDTQYF
.	TRBV30	TRBJ2-2	TRBD2	TGTGCCTGGGCGGGGGGGTCCGGGGAGCTGTTTTTT	CAWAGGSGELFF
.	TRBV6-1	TRBJ1-2	.	TGTGCCAGCAGTGAATTTACAGAGACATATGGCTACACCTTC	CASSEFTETYGYTF
.	TRBV9	TRBJ1-1	.	TGTGCCAGCGGAGGCTGGAACACTGAAGCTTTCTTT	CASGGWNTEAFF
.	TRBV9	TRBJ2-2	TRBD1	TGTGCCAGCAGCGTAGGCCTCTGGGACAGGTTGAACACCGGGGAGCTGTTTTTT	CASSVGLWDRLNTGELFF
.	TRBV6-6	TRBJ1-1	TRBD1	TGTGCCAGCAGTACGGGACAGCGACACCCGAACACTGAAGCTTTCTTT	CASSTGQRHPNTEAFF
.	TRBV19	TRBJ2-2	TRBD2	TGTGCCAGTAGGGGACCCGGACTAGCGGGGGACACCGGGGAGCTGTTTTTT	CASRGPGLAGDTGELFF
.	TRBV6-5	TRBJ2-7	.	TGTGCCAGCAGTTACTCCGGGACTGCGTTTGACGAGCAGTACTTC	CASSYSGTAFDEQYF
.	TRBV5-4	TRBJ1-6	.	TGTGCCAGCAGCTTGGGTAGGGGTTCACCCCTCCACTTT	CASSLGRGSPLHF
once	TRBV2	TRBJ2-7	TRBD2	TGTGCCAGCACCAAAGAGGGACTAGCGACATCCTACGAGCAGTACTTC	CASTKEGLATSYEQYF
.	TRBV29-1	TRBJ1-2	.	TGCAGCGTTGAAACCCCAGGGGTCCCATGGGGCTACACCTTC	CSVETPGVPWGYTF
.	TRBV19	TRBJ1-1	.	TGTGCCAGTAGTTTAAAAGGGGGTTCGGGGACTGAAGCTTTCTTT	CASSLKGGSGTEAFF
.	TRBV4-1	TRBJ2-5	TRBD2	TGCGCCAGCGGCCGGGAGGGGTCCGGGGTAGAGACCCAGTACTTC	CASGREGSGVETQYF
few	TRBV6-1	TRBJ2-5	.	TGTGCCAGCAGTGAATTATTCGGGACCCAGTACTTC	CASSELFGTQYF
.	TRBV5-4	TRBJ2-7	TRBD2	TGTGCCAGCAGCTTGGGCGGGGGGATCTCCTACGAGCAGTACTTC	CASSLGGGISYEQYF
few	TRBV6-6	TRBJ1-6	TRBD1	TGTGCCAGCAGTTGGGACAGGGCCTCCTATAATTCACCCCTCCACTTT	CASSWDRASYNSPLHF
few	TRBV7-9	TRBJ2-1	TRBD1	TGTGCCAGCACCATGGGGACAGACAATGAGCAGTTCTTC	CASTMGTDNEQFF